This TCR beta chain came from a study of prognosis after radiotherapy for stage I lung cancer. CDR3 of TCR beta was amplified from genomic DNA via a two-round multiplex PCR. With primers specific to each TRBV and TRBJ gene, the first-round PCR was performed. From the multiplex PCR reads, TCRdb called clonotypes with MiXCR, one entry per CDR3 protein. The sample has about 21,000 distinct CDR3 sequences, around 46% seen once. Trimming stripped 6 bases from V and 7 bases from J, with 7 bases between. This CDR3 has 11 residues. The sequencing here drew on PBMCs, taken before or after stereotactic body radiation therapy (not recorded which). This clonotype was obtained from a donor aged 50 or older with non-small cell lung cancer. The rearrangement links TRBV12-3 or TRBV12-4 to TRBJ2-1; D not certain. The CDR3 bases are TGTGCCAGCAGCCCCGAAAATGAGCAGTTCTTC. Translating gives CASSPENEQFF.